This T cell receptor (beta chain) was documented in a study of CD8 T cells in cerebrospinal fluid in Alzheimer's disease. No DNA is given; TCRdb re-called the 10x single-cell sequencing reads and lists each CDR3 protein once. This sample's clone table lists about 1,500 distinct CDR3 sequences. Germline CDR1 SNHLY, CDR2 FYNNEI. CDR3 size: 13 residues. The clonotype originates from a human donor in good health. The sample comprised cerebrospinal fluid. The chain joins TRBV2 to TRBJ2-5. The CDR3: CASSGGRQETQYF. Complete variable domain (other parts from reference TRBV2 and TRBJ2-5): EPEVTQTPSHQVTQMGQEVILRCVPISNHLYFYWYRQILGQKVEFLVSFYNNEISEKSEIFDDQFSVERPDGSNFTLKIRSTKLEDSAMYFCASSGGRQETQYFGPGTRLLVL.